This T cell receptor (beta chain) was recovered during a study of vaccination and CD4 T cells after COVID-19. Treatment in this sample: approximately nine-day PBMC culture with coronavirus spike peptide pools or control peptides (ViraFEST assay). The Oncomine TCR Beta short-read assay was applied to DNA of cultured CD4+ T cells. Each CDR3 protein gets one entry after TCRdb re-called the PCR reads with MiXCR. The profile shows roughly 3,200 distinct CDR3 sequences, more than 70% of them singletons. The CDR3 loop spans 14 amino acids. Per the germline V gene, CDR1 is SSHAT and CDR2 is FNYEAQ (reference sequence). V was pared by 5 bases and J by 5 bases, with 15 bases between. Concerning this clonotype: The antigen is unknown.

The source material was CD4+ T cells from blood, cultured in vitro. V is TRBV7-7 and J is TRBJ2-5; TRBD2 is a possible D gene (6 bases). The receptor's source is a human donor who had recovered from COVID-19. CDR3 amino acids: CASSHTGSLETQYF. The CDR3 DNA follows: TGTGCCAGCAGCCATACCGGGAGCCTGGAGACCCAGTACTTC.